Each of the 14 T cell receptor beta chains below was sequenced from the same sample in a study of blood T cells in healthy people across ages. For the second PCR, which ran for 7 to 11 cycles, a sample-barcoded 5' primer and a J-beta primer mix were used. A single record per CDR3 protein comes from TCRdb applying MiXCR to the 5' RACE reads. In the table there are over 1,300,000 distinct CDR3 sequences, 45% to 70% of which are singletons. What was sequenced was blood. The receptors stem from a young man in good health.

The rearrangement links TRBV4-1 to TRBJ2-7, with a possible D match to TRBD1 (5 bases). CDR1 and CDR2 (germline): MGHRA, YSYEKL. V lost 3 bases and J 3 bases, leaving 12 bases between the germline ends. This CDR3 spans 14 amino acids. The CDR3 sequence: CASSQSQGYYEQYF. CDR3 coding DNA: TGCGCCAGCAGCCAGAGTCAGGGTTACTACGAGCAGTACTTC.

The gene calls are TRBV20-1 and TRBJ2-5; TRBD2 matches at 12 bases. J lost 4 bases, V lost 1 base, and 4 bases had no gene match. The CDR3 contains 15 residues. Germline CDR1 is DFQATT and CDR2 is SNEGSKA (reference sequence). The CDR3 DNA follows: TGCAGTGCTAGAGTTCCTAGCGGGGGGGCAGAGACCCAGTACTTC. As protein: CSARVPSGGAETQYF.

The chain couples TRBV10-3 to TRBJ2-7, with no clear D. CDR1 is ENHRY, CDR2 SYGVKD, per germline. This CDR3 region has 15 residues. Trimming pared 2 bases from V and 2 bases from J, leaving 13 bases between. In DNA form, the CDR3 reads TGTGCCATCAGTGAGGCCCCGGGCAGCACCTACGAGCAGTACTTC. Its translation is CAISEAPGSTYEQYF.

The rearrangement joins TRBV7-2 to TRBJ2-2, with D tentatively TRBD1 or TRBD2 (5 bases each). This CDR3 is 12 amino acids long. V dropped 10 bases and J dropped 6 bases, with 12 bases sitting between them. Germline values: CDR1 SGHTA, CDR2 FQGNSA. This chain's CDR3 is CATPVGAGELFF. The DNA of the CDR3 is TGTGCCACCCCGGTGGGGGCCGGGGAGCTGTTTTTT. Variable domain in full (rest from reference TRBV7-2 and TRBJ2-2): GAGVSQSPSNKVTEKGKDVELRCDPISGHTALYWYRQSLGQGLEFLIYFQGNSAPDKSGLPSDRFSAERTGGSVSTLTIQRTQQEDSAVYLCATPVGAGELFFGEGSRLTVL.

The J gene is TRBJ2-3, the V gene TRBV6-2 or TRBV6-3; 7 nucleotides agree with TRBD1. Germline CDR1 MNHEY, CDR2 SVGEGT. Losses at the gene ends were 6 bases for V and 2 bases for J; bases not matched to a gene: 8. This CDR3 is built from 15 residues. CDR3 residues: CASSRGQPPTDTQYF. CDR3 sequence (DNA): TGTGCCAGCAGCCGGGGACAGCCACCCACAGATACGCAGTATTTT.

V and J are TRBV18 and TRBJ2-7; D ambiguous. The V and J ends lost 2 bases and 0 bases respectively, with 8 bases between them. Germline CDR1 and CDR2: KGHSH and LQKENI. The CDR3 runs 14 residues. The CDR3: CASSPVESSYEQYF. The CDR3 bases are TGTGCCAGCTCACCAGTAGAGAGCTCCTACGAGCAGTACTTC.

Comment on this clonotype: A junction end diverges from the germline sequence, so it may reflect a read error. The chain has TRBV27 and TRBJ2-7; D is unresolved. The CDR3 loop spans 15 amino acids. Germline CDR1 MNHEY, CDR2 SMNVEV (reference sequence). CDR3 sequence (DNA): TGTGCCGGCAGTTTAATAGCTTCCAGCTCCTACGAGCAGTACTTC. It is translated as CAGSLIASSSYEQYF.

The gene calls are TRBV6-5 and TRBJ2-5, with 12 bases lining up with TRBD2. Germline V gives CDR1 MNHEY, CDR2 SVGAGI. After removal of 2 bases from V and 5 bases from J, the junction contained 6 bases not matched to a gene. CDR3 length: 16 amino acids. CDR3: CASSYAGTSGRETQYF. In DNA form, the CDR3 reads TGTGCCAGCAGTTACGCTGGGACTAGCGGGCGGGAGACCCAGTACTTC.

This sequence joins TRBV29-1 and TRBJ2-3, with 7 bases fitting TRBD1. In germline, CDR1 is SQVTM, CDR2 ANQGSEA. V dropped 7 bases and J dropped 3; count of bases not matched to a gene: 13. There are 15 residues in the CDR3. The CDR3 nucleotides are TGCAGCGCCCAAGGAGGAAACAGGGGAACAGATACGCAGTATTTT. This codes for CSAQGGNRGTDTQYF.

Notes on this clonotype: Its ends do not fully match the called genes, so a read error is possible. DNA for the CDR3: TGCAGCATTGATTCCCAGCGGGAGACAGATACGCAGTATTTT. It is translated as CSIDSQRETDTQYF. The chain carries TRBV29-1 and TRBJ2-3; 8 nucleotides line up with TRBD2. This CDR3 spans 14 amino acids. The germline gives CDR1 SQVTM, CDR2 ANQGSEA.

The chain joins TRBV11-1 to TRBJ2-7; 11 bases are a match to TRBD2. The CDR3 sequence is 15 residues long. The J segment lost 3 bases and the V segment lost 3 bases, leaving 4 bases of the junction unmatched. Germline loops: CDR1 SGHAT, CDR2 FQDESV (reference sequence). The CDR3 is CASSFRGTSGYEQYF. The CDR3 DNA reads TGTGCCAGCAGCTTCCGGGGGACTAGCGGCTACGAGCAGTACTTC. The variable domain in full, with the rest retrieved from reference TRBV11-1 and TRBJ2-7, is EAEVAQSPRYKITEKSQAVAFWCDPISGHATLYWYRQILGQGPELLVQFQDESVVDDSQLPKDRFSAERLKGVDSTLKIQPAELGDSAMYLCASSFRGTSGYEQYFGPGTRLTVT.

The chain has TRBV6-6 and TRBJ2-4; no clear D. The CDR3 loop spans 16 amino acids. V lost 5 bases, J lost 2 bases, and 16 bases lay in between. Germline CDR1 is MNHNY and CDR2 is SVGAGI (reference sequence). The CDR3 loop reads CASSHTIGLSKNIQYF. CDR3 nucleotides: TGTGCCAGCAGTCATACCATTGGGCTGTCCAAAAACATTCAGTACTTC.

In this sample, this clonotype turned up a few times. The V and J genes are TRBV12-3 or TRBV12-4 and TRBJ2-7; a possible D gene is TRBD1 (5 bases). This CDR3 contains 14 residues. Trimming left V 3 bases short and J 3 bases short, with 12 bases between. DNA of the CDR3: TGTGCCAGCAGTTTCCTAGGGGCTCTCTACGAGCAGTACTTC. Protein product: CASSFLGALYEQYF.

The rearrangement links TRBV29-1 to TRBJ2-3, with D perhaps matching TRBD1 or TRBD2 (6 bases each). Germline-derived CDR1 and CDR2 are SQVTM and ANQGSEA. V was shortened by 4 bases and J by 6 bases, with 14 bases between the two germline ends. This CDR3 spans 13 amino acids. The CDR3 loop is CSVVRGGKDTQYF. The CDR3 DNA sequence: TGCAGCGTTGTAAGAGGGGGGAAGGATACGCAGTATTTT.